What follows is one T cell receptor (beta chain) and its context. Only in-frame clones appear in the TCRdb table, and some are missing; sequencing was by immunoSEQ multiplex PCR. The sample has some 390,000 clones, approximately 89% seen once; the top ten hold about 1.8%. This record comes from a study of blood T cell repertoires in COVID-19. Study-level background: From the United States, Italy and Spain came samples of acute and convalescent COVID-19.

The CDR3 totals 13 residues. J gave up 10 bases and V 8 bases, and 7 bases lay outside the gene matches. This receptor was taken from a woman in her twenties or thirties who had recovered from COVID-19. The sequenced sample consisted of PBMCs or T cells enriched from blood (not recorded which). The gene calls are TRBV12-3 or TRBV12-4 and TRBJ1-6; the match to TRBD1 covers 8 bases. This CDR3 reads CASRGQGQSPLHF. For the CDR3, the DNA is TGTGCCAGCCGCGGACAGGGACAATCACCCCTCCACTTT.